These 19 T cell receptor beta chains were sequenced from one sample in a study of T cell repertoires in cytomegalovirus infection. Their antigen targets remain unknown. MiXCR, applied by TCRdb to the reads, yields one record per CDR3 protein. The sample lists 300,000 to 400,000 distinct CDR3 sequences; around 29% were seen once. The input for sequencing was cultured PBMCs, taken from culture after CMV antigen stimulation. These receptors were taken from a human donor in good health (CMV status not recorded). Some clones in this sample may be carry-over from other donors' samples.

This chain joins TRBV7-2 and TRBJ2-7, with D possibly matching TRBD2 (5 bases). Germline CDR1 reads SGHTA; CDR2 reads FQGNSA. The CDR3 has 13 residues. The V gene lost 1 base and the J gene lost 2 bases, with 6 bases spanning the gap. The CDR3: CASSLELAYEQYF. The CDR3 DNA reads TGTGCCAGCAGCTTAGAACTAGCCTACGAGCAGTACTTC.

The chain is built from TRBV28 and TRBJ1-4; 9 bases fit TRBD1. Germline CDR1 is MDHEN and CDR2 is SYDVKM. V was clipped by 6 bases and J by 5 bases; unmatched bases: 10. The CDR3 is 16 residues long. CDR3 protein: CASSSDRDRENEKLFF. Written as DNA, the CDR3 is TGTGCCAGCAGCTCCGACCGGGACAGGGAGAATGAAAAACTGTTTTTT.

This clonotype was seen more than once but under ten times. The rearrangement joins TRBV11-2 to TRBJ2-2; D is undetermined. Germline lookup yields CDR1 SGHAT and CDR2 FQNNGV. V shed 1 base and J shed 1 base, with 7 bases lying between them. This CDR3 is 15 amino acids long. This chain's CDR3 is CASSLGPKNTGELFF. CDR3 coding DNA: TGTGCCAGCAGCTTAGGACCCAAGAACACCGGGGAGCTGTTTTTT.

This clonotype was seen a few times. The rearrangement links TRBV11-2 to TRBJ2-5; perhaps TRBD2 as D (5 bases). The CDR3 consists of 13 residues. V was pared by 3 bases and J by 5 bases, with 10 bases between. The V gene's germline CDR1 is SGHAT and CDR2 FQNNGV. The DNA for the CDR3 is TGTGCCAGCAGCTTTAGTAGGACTGAGACCCAGTACTTC. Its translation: CASSFSRTETQYF.

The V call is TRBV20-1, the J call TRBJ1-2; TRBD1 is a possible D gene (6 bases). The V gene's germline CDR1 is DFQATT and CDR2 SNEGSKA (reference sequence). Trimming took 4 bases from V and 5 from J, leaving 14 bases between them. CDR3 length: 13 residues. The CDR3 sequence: CSANGGQVYGYTF. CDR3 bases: TGCAGTGCTAATGGGGGACAAGTATATGGCTACACCTTC.

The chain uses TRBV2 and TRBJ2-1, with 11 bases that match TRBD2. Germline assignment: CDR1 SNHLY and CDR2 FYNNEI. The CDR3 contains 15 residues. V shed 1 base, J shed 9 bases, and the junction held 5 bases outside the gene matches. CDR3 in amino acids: CASSEGLAGGGEQFF. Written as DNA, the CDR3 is TGTGCCAGCAGTGAAGGCCTAGCGGGGGGCGGTGAGCAGTTCTTC.

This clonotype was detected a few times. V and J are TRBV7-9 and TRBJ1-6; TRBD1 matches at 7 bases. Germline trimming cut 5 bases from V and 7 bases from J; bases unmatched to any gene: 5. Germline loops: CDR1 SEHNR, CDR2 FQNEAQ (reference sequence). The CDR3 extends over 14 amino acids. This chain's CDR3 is CASSEQGVNSPLHF. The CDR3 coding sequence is TGTGCCAGCAGCGAGCAGGGGGTCAATTCACCCCTCCACTTT.

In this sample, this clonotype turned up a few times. In DNA form, the CDR3 reads TGTGCCAGCTCCCCGGGAATGGACACTGAAGCTTTCTTT. Its translation: CASSPGMDTEAFF. V usage is TRBV18 and J usage is TRBJ1-1, with unresolved D. Germline-derived CDR1 and CDR2 are KGHSH and LQKENI. Trimming stripped 6 bases from V and 3 bases from J, with 11 bases between. This CDR3 contains 13 residues.

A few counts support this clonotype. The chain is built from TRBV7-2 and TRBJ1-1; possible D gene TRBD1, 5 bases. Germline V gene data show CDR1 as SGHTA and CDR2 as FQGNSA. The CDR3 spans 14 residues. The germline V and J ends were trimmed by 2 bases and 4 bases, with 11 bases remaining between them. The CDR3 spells CASSLPGWSTEAFF. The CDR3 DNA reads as TGTGCCAGCAGCTTACCAGGGTGGAGCACTGAAGCTTTCTTT.

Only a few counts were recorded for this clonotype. Here the CDR3 DNA reads TGTGCCAGCAGCCAAGAATCGACGGCAAGGGGGGGTGAGCAGTTCTTC. This codes for CASSQESTARGGEQFF. The chain has TRBV4-2 and TRBJ2-1, with a weak D call TRBD2 (7 bases). The CDR3 contains 16 residues. CDR1 LGHNA and CDR2 YNFKEQ come from the germline V gene. Trimming took 0 bases from V and 9 from J, leaving 18 bases between them.

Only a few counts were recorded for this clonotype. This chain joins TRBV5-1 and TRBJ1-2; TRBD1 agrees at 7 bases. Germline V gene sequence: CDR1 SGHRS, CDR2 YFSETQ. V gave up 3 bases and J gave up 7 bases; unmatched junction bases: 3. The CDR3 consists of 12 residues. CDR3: CASSYTGAGYTF. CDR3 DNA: TGCGCCAGCAGCTATACAGGGGCTGGCTACACCTTC.

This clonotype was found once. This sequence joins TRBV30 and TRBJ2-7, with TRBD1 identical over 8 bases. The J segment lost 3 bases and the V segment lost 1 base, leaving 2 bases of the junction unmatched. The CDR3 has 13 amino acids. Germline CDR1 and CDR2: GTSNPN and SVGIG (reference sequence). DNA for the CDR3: TGTGCCTGGAGTGGGGACAGGAACTACGAGCAGTACTTC. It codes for CAWSGDRNYEQYF.

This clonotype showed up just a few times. The CDR3 nucleotides read TGTGCCAGCAGAGGACAGGGTGTTAGCAATCAGCCCCAGCATTTT. Protein product: CASRGQGVSNQPQHF. The chain recombines TRBV27 with TRBJ1-5; TRBD1 matches at 8 bases. J was trimmed by 0 bases and V by 6 bases; bases with no gene match: 4. Looked up from germline, CDR1 is MNHEY and CDR2 is SMNVEV (reference sequence). The CDR3 spans 15 residues.

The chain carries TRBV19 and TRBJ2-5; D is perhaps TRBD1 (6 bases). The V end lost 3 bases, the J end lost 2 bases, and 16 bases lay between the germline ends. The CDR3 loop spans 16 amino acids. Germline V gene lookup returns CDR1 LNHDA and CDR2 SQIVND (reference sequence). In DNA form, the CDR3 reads TGTGCCAGTAGTATCGGCGGACAGATAATTCAAGAGACCCAGTACTTC. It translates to CASSIGGQIIQETQYF. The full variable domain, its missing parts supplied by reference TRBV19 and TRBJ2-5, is DGGITQSPKYLFRKEGQNVTLSCEQNLNHDAMYWYRQDPGQGLRLIYYSQIVNDFQKGDIAEGYSVSREKKESFPLTVTSAQKNPTAFYLCASSIGGQIIQETQYFGPGTRLLVL.

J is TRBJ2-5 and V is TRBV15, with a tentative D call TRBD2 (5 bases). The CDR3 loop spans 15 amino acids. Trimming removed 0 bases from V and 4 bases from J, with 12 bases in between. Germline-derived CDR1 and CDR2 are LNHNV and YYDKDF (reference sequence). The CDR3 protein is CATSRERGYGETQYF. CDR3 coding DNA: TGTGCCACCAGCAGAGAAAGAGGGTACGGAGAGACCCAGTACTTC.

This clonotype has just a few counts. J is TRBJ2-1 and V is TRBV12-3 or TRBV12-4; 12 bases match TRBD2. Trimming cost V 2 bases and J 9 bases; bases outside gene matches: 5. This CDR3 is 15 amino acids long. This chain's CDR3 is CASSLLAGGMGEQFF. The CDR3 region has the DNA TGTGCCAGCAGTTTACTAGCGGGAGGGATGGGTGAGCAGTTCTTC.

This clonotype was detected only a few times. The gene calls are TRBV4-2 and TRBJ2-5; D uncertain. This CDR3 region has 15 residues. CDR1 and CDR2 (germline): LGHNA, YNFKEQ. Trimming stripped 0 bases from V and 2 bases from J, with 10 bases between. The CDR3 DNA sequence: TGTGCCAGCAGCCAAGATCGTAAGAGACAAGAGACCCAGTACTTC. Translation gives CASSQDRKRQETQYF.

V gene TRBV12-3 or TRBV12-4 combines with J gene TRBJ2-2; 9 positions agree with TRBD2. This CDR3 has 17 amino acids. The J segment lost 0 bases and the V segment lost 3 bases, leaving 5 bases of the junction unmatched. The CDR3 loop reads CASSFSGTSTNTGELFF. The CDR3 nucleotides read TGTGCCAGCAGTTTCTCCGGGACTAGCACGAACACCGGGGAGCTGTTTTTT.

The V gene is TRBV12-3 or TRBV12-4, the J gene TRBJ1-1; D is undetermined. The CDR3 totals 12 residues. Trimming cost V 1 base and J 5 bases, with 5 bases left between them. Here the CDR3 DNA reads TGTGCCAGCAGTTTAGTCAAAACTGAAGCTTTCTTT. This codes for CASSLVKTEAFF.